The clone carrying this T cell receptor beta chain was seen only a few times. The data derive from a study of blood T cells in healthy people across ages. Trimming shortened V by 5 bases and J by 9 bases, and 22 bases separated the two germline ends. The CDR3 is 16 residues long. Together with a sample-barcoded 5' primer, a J-beta primer mix was included in a second PCR lasting about 6 to 12 cycles. TCRdb reprocessed the 5' RACE reads with MiXCR, giving one entry per CDR3 protein. Here the sample spans 980,000 or so distinct CDR3 sequences, 45% to 50% being singletons. Input material: blood. This chain connects TRBV12-3 or TRBV12-4 to TRBJ1-4, with D perhaps TRBD1 (6 bases). The TCR comes from a man between 25 and 39 years old in good health. CDR3: CASSHRPKDSIQKLFF. In nucleotides, the CDR3 is TGTGCCAGCAGTCACCGCCCTAAGGACAGCATACAAAAACTGTTTTTT.